The present T cell receptor beta chain was sequenced within a study of naive and memory T cell subsets. Four PCR rounds used nested alpha and beta constant region primers plus the SP2 primer. In TCRdb, the UMI-ligation and nested PCR reads were re-called with MiXCR into one record per CDR3 protein. This table has about 30,000 distinct CDR3 sequences, about 6.2% appearing once. The table lists this clonotype with many counts. Germline assignment: CDR1 SGHRS and CDR2 YFSETQ. Trimming removed 2 bases at V and 0 bases at J, with 18 bases between. This CDR3 spans 17 amino acids. Stated treatment: skin biopsy from PPD injection site in Mantoux-positive individual. TCR cDNA received a 3' ligated oligonucleotide that carried a UMI.

Here the sequenced sample was skin, taken from a tuberculin skin test site. V gene TRBV5-1 combines with J gene TRBJ2-7, with D perhaps given as TRBD1 or TRBD2 (5 bases each). This clonotype was sampled from an adult in good health. CDR3 in DNA: TGCGCCAGCAGCTTACCAAGAGGGGCCCCTTTCTCCTACGAGCAGTACTTC. Encoded protein: CASSLPRGAPFSYEQYF.